This TCR beta chain is drawn from a study of blood T cell repertoires in COVID-19. Overall study context: The samples span acute and convalescent COVID-19 from the United States, Italy and Spain.

Repertoires were generated with immunoSEQ multiplex PCR, while TCRdb's copy carries only in-frame clones and drops some. The profile shows about 60,000 clones, over 60% of them singletons. V gave up 4 bases and J gave up 1 base, with 11 bases separating them. From germline, CDR1 is LNHDA and CDR2 SQIVND (reference sequence). This CDR3 has 15 residues. V gene TRBV19 combines with J gene TRBJ1-5; D ambiguous. Sequencing was carried out using peripheral blood. This clonotype was obtained from a man in his thirties or forties with COVID-19, enrolled during active disease. The DNA for the CDR3 is TGTGCCAGTAGTAGGGAGGGAATCAGCAATCAGCCCCAGCATTTT. It translates to CASSREGISNQPQHF.